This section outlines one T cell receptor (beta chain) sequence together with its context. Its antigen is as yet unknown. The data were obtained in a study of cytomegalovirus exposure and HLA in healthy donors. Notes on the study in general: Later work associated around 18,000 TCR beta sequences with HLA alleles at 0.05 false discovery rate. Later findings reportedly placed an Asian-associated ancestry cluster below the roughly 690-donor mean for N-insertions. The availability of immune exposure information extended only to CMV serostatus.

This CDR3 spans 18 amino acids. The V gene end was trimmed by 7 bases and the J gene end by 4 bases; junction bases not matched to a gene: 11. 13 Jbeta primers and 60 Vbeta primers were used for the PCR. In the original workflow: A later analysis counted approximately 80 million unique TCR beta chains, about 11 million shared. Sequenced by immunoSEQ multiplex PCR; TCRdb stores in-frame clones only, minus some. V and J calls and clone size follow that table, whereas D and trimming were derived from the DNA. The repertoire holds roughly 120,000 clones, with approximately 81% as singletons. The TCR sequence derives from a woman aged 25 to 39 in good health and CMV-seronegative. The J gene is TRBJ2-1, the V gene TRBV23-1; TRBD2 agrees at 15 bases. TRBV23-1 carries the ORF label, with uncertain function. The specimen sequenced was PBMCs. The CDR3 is CASTAVGLAGGLYNEQFF. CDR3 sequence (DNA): TGCGCCAGCACTGCCGTAGGACTAGCGGGAGGGCTATACAATGAGCAGTTCTTC.